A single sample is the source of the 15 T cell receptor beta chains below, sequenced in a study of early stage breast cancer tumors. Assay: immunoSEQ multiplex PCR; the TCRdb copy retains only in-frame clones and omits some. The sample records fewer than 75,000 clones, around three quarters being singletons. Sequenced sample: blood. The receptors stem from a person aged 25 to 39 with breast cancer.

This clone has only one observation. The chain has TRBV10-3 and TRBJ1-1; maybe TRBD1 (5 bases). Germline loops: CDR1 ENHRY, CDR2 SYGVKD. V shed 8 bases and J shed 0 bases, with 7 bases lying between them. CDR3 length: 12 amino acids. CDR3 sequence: CAIAGVNTEAFF. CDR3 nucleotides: TGTGCCATCGCGGGGGTGAACACTGAAGCTTTCTTT.

CDR3 in amino acids: CASHRVASDEQYF. CDR3 in DNA: TGCGCCAGCCACCGGGTCGCGAGCGACGAGCAGTACTTC. This chain uses TRBV10-2 with TRBJ2-7; D gene uncertain. CDR1 and CDR2 from the germline V gene are WSHSY and SAAADI. V dropped 8 bases and J dropped 5 bases, with 16 bases sitting between them. This CDR3 spans 13 amino acids.

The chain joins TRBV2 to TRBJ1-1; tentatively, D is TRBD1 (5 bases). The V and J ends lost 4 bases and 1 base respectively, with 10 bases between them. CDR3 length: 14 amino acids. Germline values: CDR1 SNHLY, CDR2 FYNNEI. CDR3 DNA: TGTGCCAGCAGTGTAAGGACAAGGAACACTGAAGCTTTCTTT. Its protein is CASSVRTRNTEAFF.

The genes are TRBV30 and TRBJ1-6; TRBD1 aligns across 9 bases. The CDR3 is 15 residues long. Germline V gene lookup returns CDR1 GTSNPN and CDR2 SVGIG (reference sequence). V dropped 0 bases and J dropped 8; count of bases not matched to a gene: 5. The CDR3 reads CAWSVRGQGDSPLHF. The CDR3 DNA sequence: TGTGCCTGGAGTGTTAGGGGACAGGGAGATTCACCCCTCCACTTT.

CDR3 in amino acids: CASSSSAGGLGYEQYF. The CDR3 bases are TGTGCCAGCAGCTCATCCGCCGGGGGACTAGGATACGAGCAGTACTTC. The chain links TRBV7-2 to TRBJ2-7; 8 bases are shared with TRBD2. With 4 bases clipped from V and 4 bases from J, the junction kept 12 bases outside the gene matches. The CDR3 covers 16 residues. The V gene's germline CDR1 is SGHTA and CDR2 FQGNSA.

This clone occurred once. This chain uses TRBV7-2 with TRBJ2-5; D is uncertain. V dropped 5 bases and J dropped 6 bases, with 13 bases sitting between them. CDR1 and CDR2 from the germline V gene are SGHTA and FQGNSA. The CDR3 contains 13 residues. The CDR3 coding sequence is TGTGCCAGCAGCCCCCCTTTCAGGAAGACCCAGTACTTC. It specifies CASSPPFRKTQYF. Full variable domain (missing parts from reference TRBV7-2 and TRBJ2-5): GAGVSQSPSNKVTEKGKDVELRCDPISGHTALYWYRQSLGQGLEFLIYFQGNSAPDKSGLPSDRFSAERTGGSVSTLTIQRTQQEDSAVYLCASSPPFRKTQYFGPGTRLLVL.

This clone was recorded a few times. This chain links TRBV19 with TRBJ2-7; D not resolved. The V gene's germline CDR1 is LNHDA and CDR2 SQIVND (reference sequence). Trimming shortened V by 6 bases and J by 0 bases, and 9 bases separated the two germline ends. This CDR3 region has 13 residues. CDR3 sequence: CASRTGSSYEQYF. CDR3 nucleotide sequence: TGTGCCAGTAGGACGGGTTCCTCCTACGAGCAGTACTTC. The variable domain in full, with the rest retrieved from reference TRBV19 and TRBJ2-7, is DGGITQSPKYLFRKEGQNVTLSCEQNLNHDAMYWYRQDPGQGLRLIYYSQIVNDFQKGDIAEGYSVSREKKESFPLTVTSAQKNPTAFYLCASRTGSSYEQYFGPGTRLTVT.

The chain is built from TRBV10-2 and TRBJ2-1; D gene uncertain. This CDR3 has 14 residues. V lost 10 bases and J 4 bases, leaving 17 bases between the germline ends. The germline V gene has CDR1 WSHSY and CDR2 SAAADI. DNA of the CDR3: TGCGCCACCACCCCCAGCAACCTTTACAATGAGCAGTTCTTC. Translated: CATTPSNLYNEQFF.

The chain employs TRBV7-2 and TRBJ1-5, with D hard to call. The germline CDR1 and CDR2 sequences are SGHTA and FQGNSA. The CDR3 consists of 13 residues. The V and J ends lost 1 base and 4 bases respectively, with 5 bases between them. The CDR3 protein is CASSLDRNQPQHF. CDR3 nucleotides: TGTGCCAGCAGCTTAGACCGGAATCAGCCCCAGCATTTT. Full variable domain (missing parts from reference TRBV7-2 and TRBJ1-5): GAGVSQSPSNKVTEKGKDVELRCDPISGHTALYWYRQSLGQGLEFLIYFQGNSAPDKSGLPSDRFSAERTGGSVSTLTIQRTQQEDSAVYLCASSLDRNQPQHFGDGTRLSIL.

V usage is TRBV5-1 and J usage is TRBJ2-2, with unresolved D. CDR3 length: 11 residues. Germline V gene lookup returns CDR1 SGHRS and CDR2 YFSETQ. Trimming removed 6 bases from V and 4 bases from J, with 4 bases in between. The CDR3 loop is CASTGTGELFF. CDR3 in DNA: TGCGCCAGCACGGGCACCGGGGAGCTGTTTTTT. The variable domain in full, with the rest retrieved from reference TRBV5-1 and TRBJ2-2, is KAGVTQTPRYLIKTRGQQVTLSCSPISGHRSVSWYQQTPGQGLQFLFEYFSETQRNKGNFPGRFSGRQFSNSRSEMNVSTLELGDSALYLCASTGTGELFFGEGSRLTVL.

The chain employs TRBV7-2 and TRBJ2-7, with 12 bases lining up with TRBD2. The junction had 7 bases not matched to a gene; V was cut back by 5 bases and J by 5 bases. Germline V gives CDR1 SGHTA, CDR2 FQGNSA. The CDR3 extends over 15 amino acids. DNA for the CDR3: TGTGCCAGCAGCCCATCTGGACTAGCGGGACACGAGCAGTACTTC. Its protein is CASSPSGLAGHEQYF. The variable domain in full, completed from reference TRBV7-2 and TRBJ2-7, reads GAGVSQSPSNKVTEKGKDVELRCDPISGHTALYWYRQSLGQGLEFLIYFQGNSAPDKSGLPSDRFSAERTGGSVSTLTIQRTQQEDSAVYLCASSPSGLAGHEQYFGPGTRLTVT.

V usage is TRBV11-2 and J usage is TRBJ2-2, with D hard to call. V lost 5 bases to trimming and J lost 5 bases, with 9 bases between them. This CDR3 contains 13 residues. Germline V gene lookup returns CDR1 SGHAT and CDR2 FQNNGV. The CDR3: CASSGRRTGELFF. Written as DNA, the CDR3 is TGTGCCAGCAGCGGCAGGAGAACCGGGGAGCTGTTTTTT.

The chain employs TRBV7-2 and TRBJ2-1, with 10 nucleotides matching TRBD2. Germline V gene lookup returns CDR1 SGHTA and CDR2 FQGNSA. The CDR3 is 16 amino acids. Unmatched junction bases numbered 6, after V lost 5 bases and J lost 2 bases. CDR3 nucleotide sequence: TGTGCCAGCAGCCGGGCCGGGACTAGCGCCTACAATGAGCAGTTCTTC. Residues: CASSRAGTSAYNEQFF.

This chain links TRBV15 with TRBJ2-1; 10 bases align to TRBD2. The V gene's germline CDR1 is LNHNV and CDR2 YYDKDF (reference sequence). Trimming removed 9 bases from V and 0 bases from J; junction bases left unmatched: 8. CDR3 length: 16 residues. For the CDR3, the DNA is TGTGCCACTTCACTAGCGGGATATAGCTCCTACAATGAGCAGTTCTTC. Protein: CATSLAGYSSYNEQFF.

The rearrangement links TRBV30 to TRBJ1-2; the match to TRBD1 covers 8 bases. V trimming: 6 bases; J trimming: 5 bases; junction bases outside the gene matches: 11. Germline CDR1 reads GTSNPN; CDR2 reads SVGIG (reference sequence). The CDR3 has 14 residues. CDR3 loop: CACHLRGRGYGYTF. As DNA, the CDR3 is TGTGCCTGCCACCTCAGGGGGCGAGGTTATGGCTACACCTTC.